Each of the 26 T cell receptor beta chains below was sequenced from the same sample in a study of glioma-infiltrating T cells. Using RNA template, CDR3s of TCR alpha and beta were amplified with iRepertoire arm-PCR. TCRdb re-called the multiplex PCR reads through MiXCR, storing one row per CDR3 protein. The sample has about 93,000 distinct CDR3 sequences, approximately 42% seen once. The sample comprised glioma tissue, nonneoplastic brain tissue, or PBMCs (not recorded which). The receptor set was obtained from a human donor with low-grade glioma or glioblastoma, undergoing nonglioma brain surgery, or in good health (not recorded which).

Many counts were recorded for this clonotype. This sequence joins TRBV27 and TRBJ2-1; 11 positions agree with TRBD2. Germline V gene data show CDR1 as MNHEY and CDR2 as SMNVEV (reference sequence). Trimming took 5 bases from V and 7 from J; bases not matched to a gene: 7. This CDR3 is built from 15 residues. The CDR3 sequence: CASSLTSGRRNEQFF. The CDR3 coding sequence is TGTGCCAGCAGTCTAACTAGCGGGAGACGGAATGAGCAGTTCTTC.

This clonotype occurred many times. V and J are TRBV9 and TRBJ1-1; the D gene is possibly TRBD1 (6 bases). Per germline, CDR1 SGDLS and CDR2 YYNGEE. V lost 0 bases and J 4 bases, leaving 10 bases between the germline ends. The CDR3 has 14 amino acids. The CDR3 DNA sequence: TGTGCCAGCAGCGTAGTTGAGGGGGGCACTGAAGCTTTCTTT. Translating it yields CASSVVEGGTEAFF.

CDR3 loop: CASSSLAGGLSEQYF. The CDR3 DNA sequence: TGTGCCAGCAGCTCACTAGCGGGGGGCCTGAGCGAGCAGTACTTC. This chain uses TRBV2 with TRBJ2-7, with TRBD2 identical over 12 bases. The CDR3 extends over 15 amino acids. Germline CDR1 SNHLY, CDR2 FYNNEI. Trimming removed 6 bases from V and 6 bases from J; junction bases left unmatched: 9.

This clonotype was observed at least ten times. The genes are TRBV5-5 and TRBJ2-4; TRBD2 agrees at 9 bases. The length of the CDR3 is 14 residues. The V and J ends lost 2 bases and 8 bases, in that order; junction bases with no gene match: 5. Germline CDR1 SGHKS, CDR2 YYEKEE (reference sequence). The DNA of the CDR3 is TGTGCCAGCAGCTTAGTAGCGGGAGTTGACATTCAGTACTTC. This translates into CASSLVAGVDIQYF.

This clonotype was seen ten or more times. The chain joins TRBV25-1 to TRBJ2-1, with 14 nucleotides matching TRBD2. Germline V gene data show CDR1 as MGHDK and CDR2 as SYGVNS. J lost 5 bases, V lost 4 bases, and 4 bases had no gene match. The CDR3 is 16 amino acids. CDR3: CASSAEGLAGDNEQFF. CDR3 sequence (DNA): TGTGCCAGCAGTGCCGAGGGACTAGCGGGAGACAATGAGCAGTTCTTC.

Turning to this clonotype: With a much larger clone just one base away, this may be a read error. This chain links TRBV6-2 or TRBV6-3 with TRBJ1-2; D remains unclear. CDR1 and CDR2 (germline): MNHEY, SVGEGT. Trimming took off 8 bases at V and 6 bases at J, with 19 bases between the two ends. The CDR3 sequence is 14 residues long. DNA for the CDR3: TGTGCCAGCGCCGACCTGACGGGGAGCCATGGCTACACCTTC. Translation: CASADLTGSHGYTF.

Details on this clonotype: The junction differs from germline at one of its ends, possibly a read error. The rearrangement links TRBV4-2 to TRBJ2-3; 7 bases match TRBD1. The J call may not be correct, given that the DNA end is closer to TRBJ1-5. CDR3 length: 18 amino acids. Germline V gene data show CDR1 as LGHNA and CDR2 as YNFKEQ. For the CDR3, the DNA is TGTGCCGGCAGCCGCTGGCGGGAACAGACAGGGAGCTCAGATACGCAGCATTTT. It translates to CAGSRWREQTGSSDTQHF.

There are many counts of this clonotype. This rearrangement joins TRBV27 to TRBJ2-3, with 7 bases that match TRBD1. Germline values: CDR1 MNHEY, CDR2 SMNVEV (reference sequence). CDR3 length equals 12 residues. Unmatched junction bases numbered 8, after V lost 5 bases and J lost 12 bases. In DNA form, the CDR3 reads TGTGCCAGCAGTCCACAGGGGAGAAATCAGTATTTT. Translated, it gives CASSPQGRNQYF.

Turning to this clonotype: A much bigger clone sits one base away, suggesting this may be a read error. No conserved phenylalanine or tryptophan is present at the end of the CDR3, so a read error is the likely explanation. This rearrangement joins TRBV2 to TRBJ2-1; 12 positions match TRBD2. The CDR3 runs 15 residues. V was pared by 4 bases and J by 7 bases, with 5 bases of the junction left unmatched. CDR1 is SNHLY, CDR2 FYNNEI, per germline. The CDR3 loop is CASSGRLAGGNEQFL. The DNA of the CDR3 is TGTGCCAGCAGTGGCCGGCTAGCGGGAGGGAATGAGCAGTTCCTC.

This clonotype was counted at least ten times. The rearrangement joins TRBV7-2 to TRBJ1-3; 9 positions agree with TRBD1. Germline CDR1 is SGHTA and CDR2 is FQGNSA. The CDR3 runs to 16 residues. The V and J ends lost 4 bases and 0 bases, in that order; junction bases with no gene match: 4. CDR3 sequence (DNA): TGTGCCAGCAGCTGGACAGGGGTAGACTCTGGAAACACCATATATTTT. Residues: CASSWTGVDSGNTIYF.

As concerns this clonotype: A much larger clone lies a single base off, so this may be a read error. The chain recombines TRBV14 with TRBJ2-1; 11 bases fit TRBD2. Per the germline V gene, CDR1 is SGHDN and CDR2 is FVKESK. This CDR3 region has 16 residues. Here the CDR3 reads CASSHIAGGPNNERFF. Here the CDR3 DNA reads TGTGCCAGCAGCCATATAGCGGGGGGGCCCAACAATGAGCGGTTCTTC.

This clonotype was counted once. This may arise from a read error, as a much more abundant clone is one base away. The gene calls are TRBV3-1 and TRBJ2-1, with 10 bases that match TRBD1. V gave up 3 bases and J gave up 10 bases; unmatched junction bases: 12. The CDR3 is 16 amino acids. Germline CDR1 LGHDT, CDR2 YNNKEL (reference sequence). The CDR3 region has the DNA TGTGCCAGCAGCCATAGGGGGACAGGGGTCGGCAACGAGCAGTTCTTC. Protein sequence: CASSHRGTGVGNEQFF.

This clonotype has just one count. This chain connects TRBV24-1 to TRBJ1-1; D may be TRBD1 (6 bases). The V end was cut by 12 bases, the J end by 1 base, with 17 bases between. The CDR3 sequence is 14 residues long. Germline assignment: CDR1 KGHDR and CDR2 SFDVKD. Written as DNA, the CDR3 is TGTGCCGCCGTGCCCGGACAGACGAACACTGAAGCTTTCTTT. Translated, it gives CAAVPGQTNTEAFF.

This chain uses TRBV2 with TRBJ2-2; D is unclear. This CDR3 has 14 residues. The V gene's germline CDR1 is SNHLY and CDR2 FYNNEI. CDR3 DNA: TGTGTTAGCAGAGCCACCTCCAACACCGGGGAGCTGTTTTTT. As protein: CVSRATSNTGELFF.

A remark on this clonotype: With a much larger clone just one base away, this may be a read error. The chain couples TRBV3-1 to TRBJ2-3; D remains ambiguous. Germline V gene data show CDR1 as LGHDT and CDR2 as YNNKEL (reference sequence). The CDR3 consists of 16 residues. V was pared by 3 bases and J by 2 bases, with 15 bases between. For the CDR3, the DNA is TGTGCCAGCAGCCATTGGGCCTTCCTGGCCACAGATACGCAGTATTTT. This encodes CASSHWAFLATDTQYF.

Turning to this clonotype: The junction shows a germline mismatch at one end, possibly a read error. The V call is TRBV3-1, the J call TRBJ1-1; the D is unclear. Germline lookup yields CDR1 LGHDT and CDR2 YNNKEL (reference sequence). There are 14 residues in the CDR3. The CDR3 is CASSQESSDNEALF. In DNA form, the CDR3 reads TGTGCCAGCAGCCAAGAGAGTAGTGACAATGAAGCGTTATTT.

At least ten counts were recorded for this clonotype. V usage is TRBV7-9 and J usage is TRBJ2-1, with 9 bases lining up with TRBD1. V was clipped by 1 base and J by 8 bases; unmatched bases: 9. Germline CDR1 is SEHNR and CDR2 is FQNEAQ (reference sequence). This CDR3 has 16 residues. The DNA for the CDR3 is TGTGCCAGCAGCTTAGGGTCTGGGACAGGGAGCTATGAGCAGTTCTTC. It encodes CASSLGSGTGSYEQFF.

In the case of this clonotype: Since no conserved phenylalanine or tryptophan closes the CDR3, a read error is the likely cause. This rearrangement joins TRBV4-1 to TRBJ2-1; 8 positions match TRBD2. Germline values: CDR1 MGHRA, CDR2 YSYEKL. This CDR3 is built from 14 residues. The V gene end was trimmed by 5 bases and the J gene end by 7 bases; junction bases not matched to a gene: 7. CDR3 sequence reads: CASSTRGAGNEQFY. For the CDR3, the DNA is TGCGCCAGCAGCACGCGGGGGGCAGGGAATGAGCAGTTCTAC.

This clonotype was seen only a few times. V usage is TRBV13 and J usage is TRBJ2-5; 7 nucleotides align to TRBD2. CDR3 length: 14 amino acids. The germline V gene has CDR1 PRHDT and CDR2 FYEKMQ (reference sequence). The J segment lost 5 bases and the V segment lost 0 bases, leaving 3 bases of the junction unmatched. CDR3 nucleotide sequence: TGTGCCAGCAGCTTAGGAGGGAGGGGTGAGACCCAGTACTTC. Its protein product is CASSLGGRGETQYF.

This chain joins TRBV20-1 and TRBJ2-7, with TRBD1 identical over 10 bases. This CDR3 is built from 15 residues. Germline CDR1 and CDR2: DFQATT and SNEGSKA (reference sequence). V shed 1 base, J shed 2 bases, and the junction held 5 bases outside the gene matches. The CDR3 nucleotides read TGCAGTGCTAGAGGTGGGGGACAGGGGACCTACGAGCAGTACTTC. As protein: CSARGGGQGTYEQYF.

This clonotype occurred many times. This chain links TRBV3-1 with TRBJ2-5, with 10 bases aligning to TRBD2. The CDR3 is 17 amino acids. Germline V CDR1 and CDR2: LGHDT, YNNKEL (reference sequence). The trim removed 0 bases at V and 2 bases at J, leaving 6 bases unmatched. The DNA of the CDR3 is TGTGCCAGCAGCCAAGAAGGAACTAGCGGGGAACAAGAGACCCAGTACTTC. Amino acid sequence: CASSQEGTSGEQETQYF.

This clonotype appeared many times. V usage is TRBV6-2 or TRBV6-3 and J usage is TRBJ2-2; D is ambiguous. With 6 bases removed from V and 4 bases from J, the gap between germline ends came to 12 bases. This CDR3 contains 14 residues. The germline gives CDR1 MNHEY, CDR2 SVGEGT. Here the CDR3 DNA reads TGTGCCAGCAGGAGAACATTATTCACCGGGGAGCTGTTTTTT. Its translation is CASRRTLFTGELFF.

This clonotype was seen many times. An end of the junction does not agree with germline; a read error may underlie this. The chain carries TRBV11-2 and TRBJ2-5; 11 bases agree with TRBD2. The length of the CDR3 is 15 residues. Germline CDR1 reads SGHAT; CDR2 reads FQNNGV. The CDR3 bases are TGTGCCAGCAGCCTAGAACTAGCGGGAGCAGAGACCCAGTACTTC. This codes for CASSLELAGAETQYF.

Worth noting for this clonotype: A much larger clone differs from this one at a single base, so this may be a read error. V usage is TRBV2 and J usage is TRBJ2-3; D ambiguous. The CDR3 has 14 amino acids. Germline V CDR1 and CDR2: SNHLY, FYNNEI. The V end was cut by 5 bases, the J end by 8 bases, with 17 bases between. This CDR3 is CASSPSVGWGTQYF. CDR3 bases: TGTGCCAGCAGTCCTTCTGTTGGGTGGGGTACGCAGTATTTT.

This clonotype was picked up many times. The chain employs TRBV19 and TRBJ2-2; 10 bases map to TRBD2. The germline V gene has CDR1 LNHDA and CDR2 SQIVND (reference sequence). The CDR3 totals 16 residues. After removal of 5 bases from V and 4 bases from J, the junction contained 7 bases not matched to a gene. The CDR3 region is CASSPDSGRFTGELFF. The CDR3 region has the DNA TGTGCCAGTAGTCCAGATAGCGGGAGGTTCACCGGGGAGCTGTTTTTT.

The chain carries TRBV4-1 and TRBJ2-1; 8 nucleotides agree with TRBD2. Germline CDR1 is MGHRA and CDR2 is YSYEKL. There are 15 residues in the CDR3. Losses at the gene ends were 4 bases for V and 5 bases for J; bases not matched to a gene: 7. This CDR3 reads CASSPSGRGDNEQFF. In DNA form, the CDR3 reads TGCGCCAGCAGCCCCTCCGGGAGGGGCGACAATGAGCAGTTCTTC.